Below, one TCR beta chain is given with its context. The sample belongs to a study of blood T cell repertoires in COVID-19. The protocol was immunoSEQ multiplex PCR, while the TCRdb copy is restricted to in-frame clones and leaves out a portion. The data hold about 480,000 clones, with 85% to 90% observed a single time. The CDR3 is 15 residues long. The V gene lost 6 bases and the J gene lost 3 bases, with 14 bases spanning the gap. The germline V gene encodes CDR1 MNHEY and CDR2 SMNVEV (reference sequence). This TCR was sampled from a woman in her forties or fifties with COVID-19, enrolled during active disease. Sequences were obtained from peripheral blood. The chain recombines TRBV27 with TRBJ1-4; a possible D gene is TRBD1 (6 bases). DNA for the CDR3: TGTGCCAGCAGGGCCAGGGGCGTACCTAATGAAAAACTGTTTTTT. Translating it yields CASRARGVPNEKLFF.